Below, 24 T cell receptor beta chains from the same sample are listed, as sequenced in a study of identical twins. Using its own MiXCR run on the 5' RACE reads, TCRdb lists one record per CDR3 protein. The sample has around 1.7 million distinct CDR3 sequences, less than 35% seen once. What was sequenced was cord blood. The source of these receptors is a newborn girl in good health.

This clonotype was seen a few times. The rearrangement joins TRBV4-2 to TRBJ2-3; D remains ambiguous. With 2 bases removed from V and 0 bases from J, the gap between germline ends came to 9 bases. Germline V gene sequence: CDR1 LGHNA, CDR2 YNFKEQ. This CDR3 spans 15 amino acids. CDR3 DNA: TGTGCCAGCAGCCAACACCTAGGAAGCACAGATACGCAGTATTTT. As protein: CASSQHLGSTDTQYF.

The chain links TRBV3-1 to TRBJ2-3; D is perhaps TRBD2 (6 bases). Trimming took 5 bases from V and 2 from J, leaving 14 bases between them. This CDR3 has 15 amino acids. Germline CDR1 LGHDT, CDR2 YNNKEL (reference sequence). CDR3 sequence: CASSKGLQHTDTQYF. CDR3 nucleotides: TGTGCCAGCAGCAAAGGACTACAACACACAGATACGCAGTATTTT.

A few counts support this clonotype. The CDR3 DNA is TGCGCCAGCAGATTGATCGCGAGCACAGATACGCAGTATTTT. Translation: CASRLIASTDTQYF. This chain connects TRBV5-1 to TRBJ2-3, with D hard to call. With 5 bases removed from V and 0 bases from J, the gap between germline ends came to 10 bases. Germline V gene lookup returns CDR1 SGHRS and CDR2 YFSETQ. CDR3 length equals 14 residues. Together with reference TRBV5-1 and TRBJ2-3, the CDR3 gives the full variable domain: KAGVTQTPRYLIKTRGQQVTLSCSPISGHRSVSWYQQTPGQGLQFLFEYFSETQRNKGNFPGRFSGRQFSNSRSEMNVSTLELGDSALYLCASRLIASTDTQYFGPGTRLTVL.

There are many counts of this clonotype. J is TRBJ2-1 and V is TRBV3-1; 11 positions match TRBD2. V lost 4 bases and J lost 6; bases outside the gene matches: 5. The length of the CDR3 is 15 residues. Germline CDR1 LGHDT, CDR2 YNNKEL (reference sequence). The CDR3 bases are TGTGCCAGCAGCCTCGCCGGGACTAGCGGCAATGAGCAGTTCTTC. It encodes CASSLAGTSGNEQFF.

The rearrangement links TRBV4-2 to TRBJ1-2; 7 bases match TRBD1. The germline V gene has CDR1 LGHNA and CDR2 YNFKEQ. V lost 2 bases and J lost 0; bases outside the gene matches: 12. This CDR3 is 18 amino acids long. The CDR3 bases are TGTGCCAGCAGCCAAATCGAGGAACAGGGGACAGCTAACTATGGCTACACCTTC. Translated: CASSQIEEQGTANYGYTF.

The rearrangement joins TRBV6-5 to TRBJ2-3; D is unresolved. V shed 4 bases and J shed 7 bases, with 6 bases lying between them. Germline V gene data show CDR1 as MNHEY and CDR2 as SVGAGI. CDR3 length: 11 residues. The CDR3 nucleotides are TGTGCCAGCAGTTCCGCCTATACGCAGTATTTT. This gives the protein CASSSAYTQYF.

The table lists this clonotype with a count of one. The CDR3 nucleotides read TGTGCCACCTTGGACCCGGTCCCCTACGAGCAGTACTTC. This translates into CATLDPVPYEQYF. The rearrangement links TRBV10-3 to TRBJ2-7; D not certain. Germline CDR1 and CDR2: ENHRY and SYGVKD. V gave up 10 bases and J gave up 2 bases, with 15 bases separating them. This CDR3 is built from 13 residues.

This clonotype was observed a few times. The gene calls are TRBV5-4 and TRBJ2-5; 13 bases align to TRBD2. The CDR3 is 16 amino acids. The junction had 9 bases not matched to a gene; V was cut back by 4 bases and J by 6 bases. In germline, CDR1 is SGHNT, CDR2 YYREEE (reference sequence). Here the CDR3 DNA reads TGTGCCAGCAGCCTGACAACTAGCGGGGGGGCAAAGACCCAGTACTTC. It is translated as CASSLTTSGGAKTQYF. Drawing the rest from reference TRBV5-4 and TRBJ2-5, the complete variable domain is ETGVTQSPTHLIKTRGQQVTLRCSSQSGHNTVSWYQQALGQGPQFIFQYYREEENGRGNFPPRFSGLQFPNYSSELNVNALELDDSALYLCASSLTTSGGAKTQYFGPGTRLLVL.

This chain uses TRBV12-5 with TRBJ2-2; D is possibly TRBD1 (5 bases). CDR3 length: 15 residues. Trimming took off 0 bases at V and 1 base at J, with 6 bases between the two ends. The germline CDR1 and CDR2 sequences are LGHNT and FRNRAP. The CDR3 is CASGLVTGNTGELFF. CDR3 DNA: TGTGCTAGTGGTTTGGTAACAGGGAACACCGGGGAGCTGTTTTTT.

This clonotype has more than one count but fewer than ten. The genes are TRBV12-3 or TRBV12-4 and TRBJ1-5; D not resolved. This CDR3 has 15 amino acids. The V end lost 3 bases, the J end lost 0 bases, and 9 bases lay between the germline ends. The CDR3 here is CASSFRRLSNQPQHF. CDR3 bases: TGTGCCAGCAGTTTTCGACGCCTTAGCAATCAGCCCCAGCATTTT.

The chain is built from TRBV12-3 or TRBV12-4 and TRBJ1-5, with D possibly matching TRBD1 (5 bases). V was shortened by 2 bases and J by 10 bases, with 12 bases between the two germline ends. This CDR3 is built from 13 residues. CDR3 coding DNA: TGTGCCAGCAGTTTAATGGGGCTCGACCCCCAGCATTTT. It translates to CASSLMGLDPQHF.

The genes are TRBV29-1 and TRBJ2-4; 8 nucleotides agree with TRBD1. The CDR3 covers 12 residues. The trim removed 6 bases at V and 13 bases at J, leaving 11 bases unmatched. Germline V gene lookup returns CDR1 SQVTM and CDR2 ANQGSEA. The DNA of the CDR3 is TGCAGCGTGGGGGACAGGCCAGGCAAGCAGTACTTC. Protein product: CSVGDRPGKQYF. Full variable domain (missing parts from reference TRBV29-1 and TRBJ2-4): SAVISQKPSRDICQRGTSLTIQCQVDSQVTMMFWYRQQPGQSLTLIATANQGSEATYESGFVIDKFPISRPNLTFSTLTVSNMSPEDSSIYLCSVGDRPGKQYFGAGTRLSVL.

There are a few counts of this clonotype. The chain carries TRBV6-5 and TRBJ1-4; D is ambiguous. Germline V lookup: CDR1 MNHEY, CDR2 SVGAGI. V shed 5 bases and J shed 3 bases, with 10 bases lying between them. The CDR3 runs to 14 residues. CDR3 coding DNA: TGTGCCAGCAGTCAGGTCGGGGCTAATGAAAAACTGTTTTTT. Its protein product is CASSQVGANEKLFF.

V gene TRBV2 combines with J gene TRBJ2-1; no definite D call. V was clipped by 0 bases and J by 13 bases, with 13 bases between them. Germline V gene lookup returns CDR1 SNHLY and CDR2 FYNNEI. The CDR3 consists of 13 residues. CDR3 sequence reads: CASSEAGPGPQFF. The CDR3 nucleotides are TGTGCCAGCAGTGAAGCGGGTCCAGGCCCCCAGTTCTTC.

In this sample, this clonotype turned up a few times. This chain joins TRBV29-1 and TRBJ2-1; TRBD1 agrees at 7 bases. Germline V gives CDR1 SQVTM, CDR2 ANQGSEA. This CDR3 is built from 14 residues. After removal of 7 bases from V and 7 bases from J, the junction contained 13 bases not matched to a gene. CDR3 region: CSARGQASWNEQFF. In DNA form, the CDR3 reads TGCAGCGCCCGAGGACAGGCCAGCTGGAATGAGCAGTTCTTC.

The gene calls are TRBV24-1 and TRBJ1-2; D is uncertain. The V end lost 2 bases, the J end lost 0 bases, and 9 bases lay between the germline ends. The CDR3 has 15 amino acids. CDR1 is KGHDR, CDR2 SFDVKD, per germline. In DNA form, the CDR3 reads TGTGCCACCAGTGATTCAGACCCGTCTAACTATGGCTACACCTTC. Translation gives CATSDSDPSNYGYTF.

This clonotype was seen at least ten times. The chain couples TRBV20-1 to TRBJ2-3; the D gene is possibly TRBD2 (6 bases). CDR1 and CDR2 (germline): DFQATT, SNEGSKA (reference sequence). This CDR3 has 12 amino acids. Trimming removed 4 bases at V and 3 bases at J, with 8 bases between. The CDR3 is CSAKRATDTQYF. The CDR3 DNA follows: TGCAGTGCTAAGCGGGCGACAGATACGCAGTATTTT.

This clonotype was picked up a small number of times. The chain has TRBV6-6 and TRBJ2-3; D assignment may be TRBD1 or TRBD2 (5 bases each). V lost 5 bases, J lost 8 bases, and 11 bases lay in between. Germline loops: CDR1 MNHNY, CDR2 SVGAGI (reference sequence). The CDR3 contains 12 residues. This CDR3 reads CASSGTAGTQYF. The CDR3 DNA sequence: TGTGCCAGCAGTGGGACCGCGGGTACGCAGTATTTT.

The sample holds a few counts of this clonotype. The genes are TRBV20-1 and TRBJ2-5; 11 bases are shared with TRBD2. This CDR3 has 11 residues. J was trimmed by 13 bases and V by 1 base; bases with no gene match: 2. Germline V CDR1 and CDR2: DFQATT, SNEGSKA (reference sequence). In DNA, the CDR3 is TGCAGTGCTAGAGCAACTAGCGGGGGGTACTTC. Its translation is CSARATSGGYF.

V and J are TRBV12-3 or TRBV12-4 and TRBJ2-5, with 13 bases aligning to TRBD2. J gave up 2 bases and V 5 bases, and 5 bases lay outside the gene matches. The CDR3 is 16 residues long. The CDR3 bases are TGTGCCAGCAGTCCCGGACTAGCGGGGGAACAAGAGACCCAGTACTTC. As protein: CASSPGLAGEQETQYF.

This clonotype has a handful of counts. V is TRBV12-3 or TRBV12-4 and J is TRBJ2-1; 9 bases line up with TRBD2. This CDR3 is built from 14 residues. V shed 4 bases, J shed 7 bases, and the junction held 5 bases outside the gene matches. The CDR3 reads CASSSSGRSNEQFF. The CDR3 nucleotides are TGTGCCAGCAGTTCCAGCGGGAGGTCTAATGAGCAGTTCTTC.

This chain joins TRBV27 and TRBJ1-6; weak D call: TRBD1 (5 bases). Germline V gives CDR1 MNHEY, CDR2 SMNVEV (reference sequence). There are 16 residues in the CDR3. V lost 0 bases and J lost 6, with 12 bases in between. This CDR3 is CASSLSWGPINSPLHF. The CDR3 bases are TGTGCCAGCAGTTTATCGTGGGGACCCATTAATTCACCCCTCCACTTT.

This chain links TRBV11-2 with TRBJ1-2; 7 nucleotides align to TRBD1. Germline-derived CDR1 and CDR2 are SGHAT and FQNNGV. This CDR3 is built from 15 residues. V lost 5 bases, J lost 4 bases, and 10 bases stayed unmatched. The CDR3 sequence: CASSSPRQGPYGYTF. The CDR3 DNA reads TGTGCCAGCAGCAGCCCTCGACAGGGCCCCTATGGCTACACCTTC. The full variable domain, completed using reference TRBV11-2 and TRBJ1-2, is EAGVAQSPRYKIIEKRQSVAFWCNPISGHATLYWYQQILGQGPKLLIQFQNNGVVDDSQLPKDRFSAERLKGVDSTLKIQPAKLEDSAVYLCASSSPRQGPYGYTFGSGTRLTVV.

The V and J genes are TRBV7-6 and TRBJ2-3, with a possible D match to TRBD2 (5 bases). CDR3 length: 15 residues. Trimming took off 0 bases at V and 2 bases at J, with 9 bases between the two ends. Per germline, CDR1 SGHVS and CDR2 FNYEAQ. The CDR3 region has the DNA TGTGCCAGCAGCTTAGCTCCCGACTACACAGATACGCAGTATTTT. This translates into CASSLAPDYTDTQYF.